Listed here is a single T cell receptor (beta chain). The antigen is undetermined. These data belong to a study of shared clonotypes between healthy human individuals. Study-level points and caveats: In a few donors, approximately 5% of naive CD4 clonotypes appeared in common.

CDR1 and CDR2 (germline): MNHEY, SMNVEV (reference sequence). This CDR3 comprises 15 residues. The ends were cut back, 3 bases at V and 5 bases at J, with 16 bases in the middle. Sequenced by immunoSEQ multiplex PCR; TCRdb stores in-frame clones only, minus some. Of 1.4 million to 1.5 million clones listed, approximately 97% were seen once; the top ten hold roughly 1.1%. V is TRBV27 and J is TRBJ2-5; D may correspond to TRBD1 or TRBD2 (6 bases each). Sequencing input: naive CD4+ T cells sorted from blood. Subset specified: CD45RA+ positively selected. This TCR derives from a man aged 25-45 years in good health. The CDR3 bases are TGTGCCAGCAGTTTTTCCGGGGGCAATATCGAGACCCAGTACTTC. Amino acid sequence: CASSFSGGNIETQYF.